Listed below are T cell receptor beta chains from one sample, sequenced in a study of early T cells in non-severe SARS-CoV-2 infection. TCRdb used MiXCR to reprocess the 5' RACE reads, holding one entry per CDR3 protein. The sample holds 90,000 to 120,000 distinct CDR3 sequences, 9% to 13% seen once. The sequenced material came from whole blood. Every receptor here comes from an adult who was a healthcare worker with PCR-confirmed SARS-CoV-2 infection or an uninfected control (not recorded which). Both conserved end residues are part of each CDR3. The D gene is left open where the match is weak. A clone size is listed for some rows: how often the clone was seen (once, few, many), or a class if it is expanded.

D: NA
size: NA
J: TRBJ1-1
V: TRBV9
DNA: TGTGCCAGCAGCGTAGGTGCTGAAGCTTTCTTT
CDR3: CASSVGAEAFF

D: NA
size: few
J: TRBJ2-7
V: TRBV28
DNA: TGTGCCAGCAGTTTATTCGGGGAACAACAATACGAGCAGTACTTC
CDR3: CASSLFGEQQYEQYF

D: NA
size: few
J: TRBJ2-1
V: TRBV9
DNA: TGTGCCAGCAGCCCCCCCCCTCCCACAGGGCTAAGCTCCTACAATGAGCAGTTCTTC
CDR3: CASSPPPPTGLSSYNEQFF

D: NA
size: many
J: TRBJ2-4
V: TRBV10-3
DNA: TGTGCCATCAGTCCCGGGACCTTAGAGGCCAAAAACATTCAGTACTTC
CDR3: CAISPGTLEAKNIQYF

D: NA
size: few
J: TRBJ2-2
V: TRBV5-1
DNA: TGCGCCAGTCTACCCCGGGGGTATTTGCGGACCGGGGAGCTGTTTTTT
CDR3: CASLPRGYLRTGELFF

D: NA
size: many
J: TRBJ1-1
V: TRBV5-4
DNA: TGTGCCAGCAGCTTGGCGGCAGGATTAAACACTGAAGCTTTCTTT
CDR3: CASSLAAGLNTEAFF

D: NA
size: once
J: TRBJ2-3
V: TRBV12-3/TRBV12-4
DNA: TGTGCCAGCAGTTCCCAGCGTTCCACAGATACGCAGTATTTT
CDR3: CASSSQRSTDTQYF

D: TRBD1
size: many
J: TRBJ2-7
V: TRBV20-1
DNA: TGCAGTGCTGCGGACAGGGTAACCTACGAGCAGTACTTC
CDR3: CSAADRVTYEQYF

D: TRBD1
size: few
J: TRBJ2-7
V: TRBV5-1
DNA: TGCGCCAGCAGCGGAGGACAGGGGGTTTTGGACGAGCAGTACTTC
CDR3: CASSGGQGVLDEQYF

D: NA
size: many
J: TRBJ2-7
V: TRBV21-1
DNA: TGTGCCAATAACCGGGACACACCCTACGAGCAGTACTTC
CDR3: CANNRDTPYEQYF

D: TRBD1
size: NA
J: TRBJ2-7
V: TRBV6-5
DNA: TGTGCCAGCAGTTACACCCGGGACAGGGGGCGCGAGCAGTACTTC
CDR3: CASSYTRDRGREQYF

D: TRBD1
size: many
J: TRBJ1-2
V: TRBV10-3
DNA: TGTGCCATCAGTGAGGACAGGGACCGTGGCTACACCTTC
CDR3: CAISEDRDRGYTF

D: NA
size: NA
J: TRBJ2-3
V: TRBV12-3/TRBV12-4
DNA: TGTGCCAGCAGCTCCAGGGCGTCGGGCACAGATACGCAGTATTTT
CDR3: CASSSRASGTDTQYF

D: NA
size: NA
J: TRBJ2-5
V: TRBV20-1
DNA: TGCAGTGCTAGAGATCTCCCACCCAAAGAGACCCAGTACTTC
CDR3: CSARDLPPKETQYF

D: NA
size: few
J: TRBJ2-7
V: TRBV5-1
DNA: TGCGCCAGCAGCTTAGGGCCGACGGAACCGTACGAGCAGTACTTC
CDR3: CASSLGPTEPYEQYF

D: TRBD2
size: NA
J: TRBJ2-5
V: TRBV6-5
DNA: TGTGCCAGCAGTTACCCTAGCGGGGGGGCGGAGACCCAGTACTTC
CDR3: CASSYPSGGAETQYF

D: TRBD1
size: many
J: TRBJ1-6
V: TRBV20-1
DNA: TGCAGTGCTAGGCTGACAGGGGCGAGTTCCTATAATTCACCCCTCCACTTT
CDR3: CSARLTGASSYNSPLHF

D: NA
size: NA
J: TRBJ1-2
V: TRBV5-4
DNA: TGTGCCAGCACCTCTAAGCCCGAGAACTATGGCTACACCTTC
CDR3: CASTSKPENYGYTF

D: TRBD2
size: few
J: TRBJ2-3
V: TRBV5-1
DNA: TGCGCCAGCAGCTTCCTAGCGGGAGCTGCAGATACGCAGTATTTT
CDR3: CASSFLAGAADTQYF

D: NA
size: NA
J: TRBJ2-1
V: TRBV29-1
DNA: TGCAGCGTTGAGGGCGGTTCCTACAATGAGCAGTTCTTC
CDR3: CSVEGGSYNEQFF

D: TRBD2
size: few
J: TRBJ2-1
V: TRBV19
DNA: TGTGCCAGTGGGGACGGGAGGGCCGTCCACAATGAGCAGTTCTTC
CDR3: CASGDGRAVHNEQFF

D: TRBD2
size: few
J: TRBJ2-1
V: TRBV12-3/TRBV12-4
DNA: TGTGCCAGCCATAGGCTAGCGGGAGTGGCTGAGCAGTTCTTC
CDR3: CASHRLAGVAEQFF

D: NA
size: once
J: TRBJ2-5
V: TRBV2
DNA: TGTGCCAGCAGTGGGGGCGCCGCGGAGAGAGAGACCCAGTACTTC
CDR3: CASSGGAAERETQYF

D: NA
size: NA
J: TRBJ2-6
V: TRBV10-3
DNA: TGTGCCATCAGTGTTGCAGGGAAGCCCTCTGGGGCCAACGTCCTGACTTTC
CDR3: CAISVAGKPSGANVLTF

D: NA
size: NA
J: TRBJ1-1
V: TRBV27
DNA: TGTGCCAGCAGTTTATTGACTAGGGGTTTTCGCACTGAAGCTTTCTTT
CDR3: CASSLLTRGFRTEAFF

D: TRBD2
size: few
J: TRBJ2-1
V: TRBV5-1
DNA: TGCGCCAGCAGCCCCGGACTAGCTCTTAATGAGCAGTTCTTC
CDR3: CASSPGLALNEQFF

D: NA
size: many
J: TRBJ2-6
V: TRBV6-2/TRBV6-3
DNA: TGTGCCAGCAGCGGACCGGACACCGGAGTGAGTGGGGCCAACGTCCTGACTTTC
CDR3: CASSGPDTGVSGANVLTF

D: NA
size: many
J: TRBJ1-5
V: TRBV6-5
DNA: TGTGCCAGCAACCCCGATCAGAGGAGCAATCAGCCCCAGCATTTT
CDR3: CASNPDQRSNQPQHF

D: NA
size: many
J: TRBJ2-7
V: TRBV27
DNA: TGTGCCAGCAGTACCGGGACCCTCTCCGAGCAGTACTTC
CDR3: CASSTGTLSEQYF

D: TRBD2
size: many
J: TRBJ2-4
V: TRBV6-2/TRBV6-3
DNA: TGTGCCAGCACCGGACTAGGTGACGTGACCAAAAACATTCAGTACTTC
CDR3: CASTGLGDVTKNIQYF

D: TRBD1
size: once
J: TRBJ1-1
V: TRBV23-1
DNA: TGCGCCAGCGGAACATGGGACAGGGGTAACACTGAAGCTTTCTTT
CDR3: CASGTWDRGNTEAFF